Following are 24 T cell receptor beta chains from one sample sequenced in a study of blood T cell repertoires in COVID-19. The repertoire was sequenced with immunoSEQ multiplex PCR; TCRdb's copy has only in-frame clones and lacks some. This sample yields under 100,000 clones, of which more than 75% are seen a single time; about 10% belongs to the top ten. Sequencing was performed on peripheral blood. These receptors were collected from a man in his 60s with acute or convalescent COVID-19.

V and J are TRBV4-3 and TRBJ2-5; TRBD2 agrees at 9 bases. CDR1 and CDR2 (germline): LGHNA, YSLEER. This CDR3 is built from 16 residues. Trimming removed 1 base from V and 4 bases from J; junction bases left unmatched: 7. CDR3 region: CASSQVAGAGGETQYF. DNA of the CDR3: TGCGCCAGCAGCCAAGTAGCGGGGGCTGGGGGAGAGACCCAGTACTTC.

J is TRBJ2-7 and V is TRBV9; 7 bases map to TRBD2. The CDR3 is 15 residues long. Germline trimming cut 0 bases from V and 6 bases from J; bases unmatched to any gene: 9. Germline V lookup: CDR1 SGDLS, CDR2 YYNGEE. For the CDR3, the DNA is TGTGCCAGCAGCGTAGATGCTAGCGGCGGATTCGAGCAGTACTTC. It translates to CASSVDASGGFEQYF.

This clone was observed a handful of times. V gene TRBV28 combines with J gene TRBJ2-5; 10 bases are a match to TRBD1. The CDR3 is 15 amino acids. V was clipped by 5 bases and J by 3 bases; unmatched bases: 6. Germline V CDR1 and CDR2: MDHEN, SYDVKM. The CDR3 is CASSQTGGREETQYF. In DNA form, the CDR3 reads TGTGCCAGCAGTCAGACAGGGGGCCGTGAAGAGACCCAGTACTTC.

The chain recombines TRBV6-5 with TRBJ1-2; TRBD1 might be the D (5 bases). The CDR3 runs to 13 residues. V dropped 5 bases and J dropped 4 bases, with 11 bases sitting between them. Germline lookup yields CDR1 MNHEY and CDR2 SVGAGI. CDR3 sequence: CASSLRDSYGYTF. The CDR3 DNA is TGTGCCAGCAGTCTTCGGGACTCCTATGGCTACACCTTC.

J is TRBJ2-2 and V is TRBV7-2; no firm D call. There are 16 residues in the CDR3. Trimming removed 5 bases at V and 0 bases at J, with 13 bases between. Germline CDR1 reads SGHTA; CDR2 reads FQGNSA. CDR3 sequence (DNA): TGTGCCAGCAGCCCTCTTCCTTCCTCGAACACCGGGGAGCTGTTTTTT. Its protein is CASSPLPSSNTGELFF.

The V call is TRBV2, the J call TRBJ1-1; tentative D call: TRBD1 (5 bases). V was clipped by 4 bases and J by 5 bases, with 11 bases between them. The length of the CDR3 is 13 residues. Germline CDR1 SNHLY, CDR2 FYNNEI. CDR3 protein: CASSGEGRTEAFF. The CDR3 nucleotides read TGTGCCAGCAGTGGGGAGGGGCGGACTGAAGCTTTCTTT.

The chain carries TRBV19 and TRBJ1-4, with D perhaps matching TRBD1 (6 bases). The CDR3 spans 15 residues. The germline gives CDR1 LNHDA, CDR2 SQIVND (reference sequence). The V end was cut by 9 bases, the J end by 8 bases, with 22 bases between. The CDR3 nucleotides are TGTGCCAGCAAGAATACAGGGCCGGGGTTCGAAAAACTGTTTTTT. Its translation: CASKNTGPGFEKLFF. Variable domain in full (rest from reference TRBV19 and TRBJ1-4): DGGITQSPKYLFRKEGQNVTLSCEQNLNHDAMYWYRQDPGQGLRLIYYSQIVNDFQKGDIAEGYSVSREKKESFPLTVTSAQKNPTAFYLCASKNTGPGFEKLFFGSGTQLSVL.

The chain is built from TRBV5-5 and TRBJ1-5; D unresolved. The germline V and J ends were trimmed by 1 base and 6 bases, with 17 bases remaining between them. The length of the CDR3 is 16 residues. The germline gives CDR1 SGHKS, CDR2 YYEKEE (reference sequence). The CDR3 coding sequence is TGTGCCAGCAGCTTGCGGATTGGAGGGTGGAGTCAGCCCCAGCATTTT. Translating gives CASSLRIGGWSQPQHF.

The chain links TRBV18 to TRBJ2-7; TRBD1 might be the D (5 bases). CDR3 length: 17 residues. The V and J ends lost 3 bases and 6 bases respectively, with 24 bases between them. Germline CDR1 reads KGHSH; CDR2 reads LQKENI. In DNA form, the CDR3 reads TGTGCCAGCTCACCTCCCGGTTCTGGGGCCGTCGCTTCCGAGCAGTACTTC. It translates to CASSPPGSGAVASEQYF. Combining the CDR3 with reference TRBV18 and TRBJ2-7 gives the whole variable domain NAGVMQNPRHLVRRRGQEARLRCSPMKGHSHVYWYRQLPEEGLKFMVYLQKENIIDESGMPKERFSAEFPKEGPSILRIQQVVRGDSAAYFCASSPPGSGAVASEQYFGPGTRLTVT.

J is TRBJ1-2 and V is TRBV4-3; no reliable D call. The CDR3 has 17 amino acids. The germline V gene encodes CDR1 LGHNA and CDR2 YSLEER. Trimming left V 0 bases short and J 4 bases short, with 18 bases between. CDR3: CASSQEIAVTLSYGYTF. The CDR3 bases are TGCGCCAGCAGCCAAGAAATAGCGGTCACACTCTCCTATGGCTACACCTTC.

This chain joins TRBV11-2 and TRBJ2-5; D is possibly TRBD1 (6 bases). The CDR3 contains 17 residues. Germline loops: CDR1 SGHAT, CDR2 FQNNGV. V was pared by 3 bases and J by 2 bases, with 19 bases between. The CDR3 loop is CASSFGVTGSEQETQYF. The CDR3, as DNA: TGTGCCAGCAGCTTCGGAGTTACAGGGTCGGAACAAGAGACCCAGTACTTC.

The J gene is TRBJ1-1, the V gene TRBV5-1, with D uncertain. V lost 5 bases to trimming and J lost 1 base, with 12 bases between them. The CDR3 is 14 amino acids. Per germline, CDR1 SGHRS and CDR2 YFSETQ. The CDR3 sequence is CASSPDLGNTEAFF. In nucleotides, the CDR3 is TGCGCCAGCAGTCCTGACCTAGGGAACACTGAAGCTTTCTTT. The full variable domain, in which reference TRBV5-1 and TRBJ1-1 provide the parts outside the CDR3, is KAGVTQTPRYLIKTRGQQVTLSCSPISGHRSVSWYQQTPGQGLQFLFEYFSETQRNKGNFPGRFSGRQFSNSRSEMNVSTLELGDSALYLCASSPDLGNTEAFFGQGTRLTVV.

This chain connects TRBV9 to TRBJ2-1; 8 bases align to TRBD2. This CDR3 is 17 amino acids long. Germline values: CDR1 SGDLS, CDR2 YYNGEE. Trimming removed 4 bases from V and 8 bases from J; junction bases left unmatched: 17. CDR3 loop: CASSPGHVSGSSDEQFF. The CDR3 DNA is TGTGCCAGCAGCCCCGGCCACGTAAGCGGGAGTAGCGATGAGCAGTTCTTC.

This clone has a single count. This chain connects TRBV28 to TRBJ1-4; the D is unclear. The germline CDR1 and CDR2 sequences are MDHEN and SYDVKM. This CDR3 has 16 residues. The V end was cut by 5 bases, the J end by 0 bases, with 13 bases between. As DNA, the CDR3 is TGTGCCAGCAGTATCCGTCGCGGTGCAACTAATGAAAAACTGTTTTTT. Encoded protein: CASSIRRGATNEKLFF. The full variable domain, with the rest looked up from reference TRBV28 and TRBJ1-4, is DVKVTQSSRYLVKRTGEKVFLECVQDMDHENMFWYRQDPGLGLRLIYFSYDVKMKEKGDIPEGYSVSREKKERFSLILESASTNQTSMYLCASSIRRGATNEKLFFGSGTQLSVL.

This clone is a singleton in its sample. V and J are TRBV5-1 and TRBJ2-3; the match to TRBD2 covers 8 bases. V trimming: 3 bases; J trimming: 2 bases; junction bases outside the gene matches: 8. This CDR3 region has 16 residues. Per the germline V gene, CDR1 is SGHRS and CDR2 is YFSETQ. The CDR3, as DNA: TGCGCCAGCAGCTCTACCGGGACTAGGAACACAGATACGCAGTATTTT. Encoded protein: CASSSTGTRNTDTQYF.

V and J are TRBV3-1 (or the pseudogene TRBV3-2) and TRBJ2-3; 10 nucleotides align to TRBD2. The germline CDR1 and CDR2 sequences are LGHDT and YNNKEL (reference sequence). CDR3 length equals 19 residues. Trimming removed 4 bases from V and 3 bases from J; junction bases left unmatched: 16. For the CDR3, the DNA is TGTGCCAGCAGCCCCCTGGGCCGCGGACTAGCGGAACTAACAGATACGCAGTATTTT. Translating it yields CASSPLGRGLAELTDTQYF.

The chain combines TRBV30 with TRBJ1-2; a possible D gene is TRBD1 (5 bases). The CDR3 totals 13 residues. V lost 0 bases and J 7 bases, leaving 12 bases between the germline ends. Per germline, CDR1 GTSNPN and CDR2 SVGIG (reference sequence). The CDR3 bases are TGTGCCTGGAGTGTACTTGGGGCGGTTGGCTACACCTTC. Translating gives CAWSVLGAVGYTF. Together with reference TRBV30 and TRBJ1-2, the CDR3 gives the full variable domain: SQTIHQWPATLVQPVGSPLSLECTVEGTSNPNLYWYRQAAGRGLQLLFYSVGIGQISSEVPQNLSASRPQDRQFILSSKKLLLSDSGFYLCAWSVLGAVGYTFGSGTRLTVV.

The chain recombines TRBV7-3 with TRBJ2-3; 12 positions agree with TRBD1. The CDR3 extends over 17 amino acids. The trim removed 5 bases at V and 7 bases at J, leaving 13 bases unmatched. CDR1 and CDR2 from the germline V gene are SGHTA and FQGTGA. The CDR3 DNA follows: TGTGCCAGCAGCCCAACCGGGACAGGGGGCAATATGTATACGCAGTATTTT. Encoded protein: CASSPTGTGGNMYTQYF.

CDR3 sequence reads: CASSRGNTDTQYF. CDR3 DNA: TGTGCCAGCTCACGAGGGAACACAGATACGCAGTATTTT. V and J are TRBV18 and TRBJ2-3, with D possibly matching TRBD2 (5 bases). This CDR3 is built from 13 residues. Germline V gene data show CDR1 as KGHSH and CDR2 as LQKENI. Trimming removed 4 bases at V and 2 bases at J, with 7 bases between.

The rearrangement uses TRBV7-2 and TRBJ1-3; a weak D match, TRBD1 (5 bases). Germline V lookup: CDR1 SGHTA, CDR2 FQGNSA. Trimming pared 6 bases from V and 8 bases from J, leaving 11 bases between. The CDR3 consists of 12 residues. The CDR3 reads CASRLEGDTIYF. The CDR3 DNA is TGTGCCAGCAGATTGGAAGGGGACACCATATATTTT.

As DNA, the CDR3 is TGCGCCAGCAGCGTCCAAGCGGGCGGCTCCTACAATGAGCAGTTCTTC. Translated, it gives CASSVQAGGSYNEQFF. The V and J genes are TRBV5-1 and TRBJ2-1, with D possibly matching TRBD2 (6 bases). V was clipped by 4 bases and J by 0 bases, with 14 bases between them. Looked up from germline, CDR1 is SGHRS and CDR2 is YFSETQ. The CDR3 sequence is 16 residues long.

V gene TRBV6-6 combines with J gene TRBJ1-1, with no clear D. V lost 2 bases and J 4 bases, leaving 14 bases between the germline ends. CDR1 and CDR2 from the germline V gene are MNHNY and SVGAGI (reference sequence). The CDR3 is made up of 15 amino acids. CDR3 sequence: CASSYDGGVGTEAFF. In DNA form, the CDR3 reads TGTGCCAGCAGTTACGACGGCGGGGTTGGCACTGAAGCTTTCTTT.

V and J are TRBV5-1 and TRBJ1-2, with D possibly TRBD1 on 5 matching bases. The CDR3 loop spans 15 amino acids. Between the trimmed V and J ends, which lost 0 bases and 4 bases, there was a span of 13 bases. The germline CDR1 and CDR2 sequences are SGHRS and YFSETQ. The CDR3 DNA sequence: TGCGCCAGCAGCTTGGGACAGCTCAACCTCTATGGCTACACCTTC. The encoded protein is CASSLGQLNLYGYTF.

This chain links TRBV4-3 with TRBJ1-2; 7 bases agree with TRBD1. Trimming cost V 2 bases and J 4 bases; bases outside gene matches: 7. The germline CDR1 and CDR2 sequences are LGHNA and YSLEER. The CDR3 is made up of 15 amino acids. The CDR3 DNA reads TGCGCCAGCAGCCAATTCGGGGACAGTGCCTATGGCTACACCTTC. It codes for CASSQFGDSAYGYTF.